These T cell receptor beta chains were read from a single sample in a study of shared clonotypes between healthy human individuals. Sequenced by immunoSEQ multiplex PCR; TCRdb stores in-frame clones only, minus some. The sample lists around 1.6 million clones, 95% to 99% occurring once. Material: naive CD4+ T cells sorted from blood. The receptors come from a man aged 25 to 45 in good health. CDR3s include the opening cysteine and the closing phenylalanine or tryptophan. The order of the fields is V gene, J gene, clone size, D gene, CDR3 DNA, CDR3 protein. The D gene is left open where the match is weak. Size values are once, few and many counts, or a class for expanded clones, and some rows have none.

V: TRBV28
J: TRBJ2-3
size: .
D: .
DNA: TGTGCCAGCAGTTTACGGCTAGTAGCGCAGTATTTT
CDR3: CASSLRLVAQYF

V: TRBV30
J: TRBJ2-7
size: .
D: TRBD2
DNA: TGTGCCTGGAGTGTAAAGCTAGCGGGAGTCAACGAGCAGTACTTC
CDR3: CAWSVKLAGVNEQYF

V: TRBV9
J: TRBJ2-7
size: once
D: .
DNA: TGTGCCAGCAGCGCCGGACTGACCGGCCACGAGCAGTACTTC
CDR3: CASSAGLTGHEQYF

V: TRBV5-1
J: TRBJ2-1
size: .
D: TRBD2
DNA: TGCGCCAGCAGCTTTGGGGTAGCGGGAGGCAGTAGGTTTGGGGATGAGCAGTTCTTC
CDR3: CASSFGVAGGSRFGDEQFF

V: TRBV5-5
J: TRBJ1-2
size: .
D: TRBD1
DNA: TGTGCCAGCAGCAATCCTGGACAGGAGTACAACTATGGCTACACCTTC
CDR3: CASSNPGQEYNYGYTF

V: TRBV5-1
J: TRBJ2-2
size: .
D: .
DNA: TGCGCCAGCAGCTTCGGGACCAGAACCGGGGAGCTGTTTTTT
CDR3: CASSFGTRTGELFF

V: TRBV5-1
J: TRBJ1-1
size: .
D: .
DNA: TGCGCCAGCAGCACTGACTCCGTCCTCACTGAAGCTTTCTTT
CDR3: CASSTDSVLTEAFF

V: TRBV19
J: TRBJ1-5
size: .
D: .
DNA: TGTGCCAGTAGCCGAGAGGGAAGTGGTTTTAGCAATCAGCCCCAGCATTTT
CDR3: CASSREGSGFSNQPQHF

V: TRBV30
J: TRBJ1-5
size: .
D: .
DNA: TGTGCCTGGAGTGTAAGGGGGACTTCGGGCAATCAGCCCCAGCATTTT
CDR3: CAWSVRGTSGNQPQHF

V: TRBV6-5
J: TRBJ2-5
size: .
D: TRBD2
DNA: TGTGCCAGCAGTAACTTGGCCAGCGGGGACCAGTACTTC
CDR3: CASSNLASGDQYF

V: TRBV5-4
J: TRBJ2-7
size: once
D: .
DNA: TGTGCCAGCAGCTATGCGGGGACAGCCTACGAGCAGTACTTC
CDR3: CASSYAGTAYEQYF

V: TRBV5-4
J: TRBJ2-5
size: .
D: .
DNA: TGTGCCAGCAGCCCCGGGACCGCTCAAGAGACCCAGTACTTC
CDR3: CASSPGTAQETQYF

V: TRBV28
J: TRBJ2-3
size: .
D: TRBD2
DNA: TGTGCCAGCAGTTACCAGACTAGCGGGAACGCAGATACGCAGTATTTT
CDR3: CASSYQTSGNADTQYF

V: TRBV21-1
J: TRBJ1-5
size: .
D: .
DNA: TGTGCCAGCAGCAAAGGCGGAGAACAGGGAGGGGGCGACCAGCCCCAGCATTTT
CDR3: CASSKGGEQGGGDQPQHF

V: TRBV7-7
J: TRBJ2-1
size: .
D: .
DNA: TGTGCTAGCAGCCATTGGCCGGGCCCCTCCTACAATGAGCAGTTCTTC
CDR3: CASSHWPGPSYNEQFF

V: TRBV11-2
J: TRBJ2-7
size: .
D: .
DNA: TGTGCCAGCAGCTTAGCGGGACTGGACTACGAGCAGTACTTC
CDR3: CASSLAGLDYEQYF

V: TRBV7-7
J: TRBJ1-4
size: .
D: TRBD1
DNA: TGTGCTAGCAGCTTCCTGGACAGGGGGATAGGTTCATTCGATGAAAAACTGTTTTTT
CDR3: CASSFLDRGIGSFDEKLFF

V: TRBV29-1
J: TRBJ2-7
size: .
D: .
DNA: TGCAGCGTTGTGGGGGCTTCCTACGAGCAGTACTTC
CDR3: CSVVGASYEQYF

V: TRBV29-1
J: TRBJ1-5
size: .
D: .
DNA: TGCAGCGTTCGGGATAGCAATCAGCCCCAGCATTTT
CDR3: CSVRDSNQPQHF

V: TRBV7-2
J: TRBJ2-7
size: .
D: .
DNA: TGTGCCAGCAGCTCCGGACAGAGATCCTACGAGCAGTACTTC
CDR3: CASSSGQRSYEQYF

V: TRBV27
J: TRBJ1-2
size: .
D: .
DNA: TGTGCCAGCAGTTATGGCCAGGGGTATGGCTACACCTTC
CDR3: CASSYGQGYGYTF

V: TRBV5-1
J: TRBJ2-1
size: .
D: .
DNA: TGCGCCAGCAGCTTCCGGGACGGGGACAATGAGCAGTTCTTC
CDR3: CASSFRDGDNEQFF

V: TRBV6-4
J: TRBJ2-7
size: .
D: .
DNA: TGTGCCAGCAGCGGGTACGACAAGAGCTCCTACGAGCAGTACTTC
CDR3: CASSGYDKSSYEQYF

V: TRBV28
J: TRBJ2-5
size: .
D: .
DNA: TGTGCCAGCAGTTTGCTCGCAGGGGTCTTGGAGACCCAGTACTTC
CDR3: CASSLLAGVLETQYF

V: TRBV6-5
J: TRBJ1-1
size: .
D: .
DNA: TGTGCCAGCACCCCCGGTTCGAGGGCTGAAGCTTTCTTT
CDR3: CASTPGSRAEAFF

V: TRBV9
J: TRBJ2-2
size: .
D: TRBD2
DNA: TGTGCCAGCAGCGCGGGACTAGCGGGAGTCGAGGAGGAGCTGTTTTTT
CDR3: CASSAGLAGVEEELFF

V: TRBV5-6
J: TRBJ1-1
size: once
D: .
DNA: TGTGCCAGCAGCTTGGTTTATCCGGGTTCTGAAGCTTTCTTT
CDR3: CASSLVYPGSEAFF

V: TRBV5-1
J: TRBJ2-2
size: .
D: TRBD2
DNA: TGCGCCAGCAGCTTGGGACTAGCGGGAGTAGTCTTGTCCGGGGAGCTGTTTTTT
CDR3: CASSLGLAGVVLSGELFF

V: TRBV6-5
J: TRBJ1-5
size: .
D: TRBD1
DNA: TGTGCCAGCAGCCAACTGGGACAGGGCAACCAGCCCCAGCATTTT
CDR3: CASSQLGQGNQPQHF

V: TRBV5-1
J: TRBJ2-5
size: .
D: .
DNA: TGCGCCAGCAGCCCGGAGACGGGGCAAGAGACCCAGTACTTC
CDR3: CASSPETGQETQYF

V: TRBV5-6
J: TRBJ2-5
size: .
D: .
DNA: TGTGCCAGCAGCTTCCCCTTGCGAGAGACCCAGTACTTC
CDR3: CASSFPLRETQYF

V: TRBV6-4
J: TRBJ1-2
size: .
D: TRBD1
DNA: TGTGCCAGCAGTGCAGTGACAGGGGGAAGTGGGGGCTACACCTTC
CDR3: CASSAVTGGSGGYTF